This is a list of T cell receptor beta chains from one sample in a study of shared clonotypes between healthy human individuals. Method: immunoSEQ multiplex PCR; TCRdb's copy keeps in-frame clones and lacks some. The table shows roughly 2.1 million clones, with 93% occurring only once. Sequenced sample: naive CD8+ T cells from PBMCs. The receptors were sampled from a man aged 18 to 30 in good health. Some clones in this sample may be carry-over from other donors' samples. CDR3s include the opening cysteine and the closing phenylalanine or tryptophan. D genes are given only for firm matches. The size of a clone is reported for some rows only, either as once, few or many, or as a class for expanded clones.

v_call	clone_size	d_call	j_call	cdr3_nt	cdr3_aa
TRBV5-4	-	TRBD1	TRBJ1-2	TGTGCCAGCAGCTTTGGACAGGGTGGGGGCTATGGCTACACCTTC	CASSFGQGGGYGYTF
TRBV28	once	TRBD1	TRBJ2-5	TGTGCCAGCAGTTCCCCCCAGGGGGCGGAGGAGACCCAGTACTTC	CASSSPQGAEETQYF
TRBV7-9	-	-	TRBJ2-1	TGTGCCAGCAGCCCGTCCCGGGCTGTGAATGAGCAGTTCTTC	CASSPSRAVNEQFF
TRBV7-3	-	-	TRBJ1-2	TGTGCCAGCAGCTTAACACGGGGTGAACAGGGACATGGCTACACCTTC	CASSLTRGEQGHGYTF
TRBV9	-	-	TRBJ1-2	TGTGCCAGCAGCGTAACCTTCGGGACACCTACGGGCTACACCTTC	CASSVTFGTPTGYTF
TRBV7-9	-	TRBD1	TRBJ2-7	TGTGCCAGCAGCACCCCGGGGACAGGGGACTACGAGCAGTACTTC	CASSTPGTGDYEQYF
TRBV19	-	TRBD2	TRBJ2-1	TGTGCCAGTAGTATTGGGACTAGCGGCTACAATGAGCAGTTCTTC	CASSIGTSGYNEQFF
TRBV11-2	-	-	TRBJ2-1	TGTGCCAGCAGATACCGGAGCTCCTACAATGAGCAGTTCTTC	CASRYRSSYNEQFF
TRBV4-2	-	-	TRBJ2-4	TGTGCCAGCAGCCAAGGACTAGCCAAAAACATTCAGTACTTC	CASSQGLAKNIQYF
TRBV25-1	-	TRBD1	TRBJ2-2	TGTGCCAGCGGGCCGGGACAGGGGACCTTAAACACCGGGGAGCTGTTTTTT	CASGPGQGTLNTGELFF
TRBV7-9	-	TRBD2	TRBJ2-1	TGTGCCAGCAGCTTAGGAGCGGGAGAGCCTTTACCCGATGAGCAGTTCTTC	CASSLGAGEPLPDEQFF
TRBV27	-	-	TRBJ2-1	TGTGCCAGCAGTTGGGTAAGAAGCTCCTACAATGAGCAGTTCTTC	CASSWVRSSYNEQFF
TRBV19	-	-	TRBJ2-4	TGTGCCAGTAGTACCCGTAGGGCGGTTGAAAACATTCAGTACTTC	CASSTRRAVENIQYF
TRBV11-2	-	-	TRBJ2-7	TGTGCCAGCAGCGAGGGGGGGCTAGTTCGTCCCTACGAGCAGTACTTC	CASSEGGLVRPYEQYF
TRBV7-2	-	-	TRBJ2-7	TGTGCCAGCAGCTTCGGACCCTCGCCAGAGCAGTACTTC	CASSFGPSPEQYF
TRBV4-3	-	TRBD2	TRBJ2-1	TGCGCCAGCAGCCAAGGACTAGCGGCCTCCTACAATGAGCAGTTCTTC	CASSQGLAASYNEQFF
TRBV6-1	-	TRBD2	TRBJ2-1	TGTGCCAGCAGTGAATTTAGTAGCGGGAGATGGCCCTACAATGAGCAGTTCTTC	CASSEFSSGRWPYNEQFF
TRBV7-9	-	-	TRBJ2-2	TGTGCCAGCAGCTTACTCGGAAACACCGGGGAGCTGTTTTTT	CASSLLGNTGELFF
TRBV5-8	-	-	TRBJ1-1	TGTGCCAGCAGCTTGGTCACTCTGAACACTGAAGCTTTCTTT	CASSLVTLNTEAFF
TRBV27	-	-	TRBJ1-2	TGTGCCAGCAACAGGGAACCGGGACAAATGGATGGCTACACCTTC	CASNREPGQMDGYTF
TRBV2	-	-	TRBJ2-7	TGTGCCAGCAGCCCCGGTCCTCCCTACGAGCAGTACTTC	CASSPGPPYEQYF
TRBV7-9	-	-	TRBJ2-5	TGTGCCAGCAGCTCGCCGGTTGGACCGAGGACCATAGAGACCCAGTACTTC	CASSSPVGPRTIETQYF
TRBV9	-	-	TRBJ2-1	TGTGCCAGCAGCGCCTCCCACAATGAGCAGTTCTTC	CASSASHNEQFF
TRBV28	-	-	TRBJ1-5	TGTGCCAGCAGTCCAACGACGGGACCGAAACATCAGCCCCAGCATTTT	CASSPTTGPKHQPQHF
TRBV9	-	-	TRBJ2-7	TGTGCCAGCAGCCCCCCTCGGGGAGAGCAGTACTTC	CASSPPRGEQYF
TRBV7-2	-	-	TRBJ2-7	TGTGCCAGCAGCACCACCCGGCACGGGAGCCTCTTGGGAGAGCAGTACTTC	CASSTTRHGSLLGEQYF
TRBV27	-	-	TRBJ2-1	TGTGCCAGCAGTTTACAGGCGGGCAGGTCTCTCTCCTACAATGAGCAGTTCTTC	CASSLQAGRSLSYNEQFF
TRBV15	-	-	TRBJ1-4	TGTGCCACCAGCAGAGAGAGGGACCTGGCTAATGAAAAACTGTTTTTT	CATSRERDLANEKLFF
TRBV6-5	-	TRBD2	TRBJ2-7	TGTGCCAGCAGAAGTAGCGGGAACTACGAGCAGTACTTC	CASRSSGNYEQYF
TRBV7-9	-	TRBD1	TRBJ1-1	TGTGCCAGCAGCTTCCGGGACAGGGTCGAAGCTTTCTTT	CASSFRDRVEAFF
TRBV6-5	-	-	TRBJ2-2	TGTGCCAGCAGGCCCGCTAGGTGGGGCGGGGAGCTGTTTTTT	CASRPARWGGELFF
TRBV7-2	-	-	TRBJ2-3	TGTGCCAGCAGCACCCTTTTCCTCCTCGGGCCAGATACGCAGTATTTT	CASSTLFLLGPDTQYF
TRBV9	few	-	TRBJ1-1	TGTGCCAGCAGCCCCCGTATGGGACAAACGAACACTGAAGCTTTCTTT	CASSPRMGQTNTEAFF
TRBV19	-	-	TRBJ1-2	TGTGCCAGTAGTGATAGTTGGCACAGCGGAGTCTATGGCTACACCTTC	CASSDSWHSGVYGYTF
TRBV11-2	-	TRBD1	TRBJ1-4	TGTGCCAGCAGCCCCGACAGGGGAGCAACTAATGAAAAACTGTTTTTT	CASSPDRGATNEKLFF
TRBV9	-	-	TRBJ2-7	TGTGCCAGCAGCGTAGGACGGTTGACCTACGAGCAGTACTTC	CASSVGRLTYEQYF
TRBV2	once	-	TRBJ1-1	TGTGCCAGCAGTGAAGCGGGGGCCTTGATCACTGAAGCTTTCTTT	CASSEAGALITEAFF
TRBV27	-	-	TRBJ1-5	TGTGCCAGCAGTGCCCTCGCAGGGGGCAATCAGCCCCAGCATTTT	CASSALAGGNQPQHF
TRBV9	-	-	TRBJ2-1	TGTGCCAGCAGTGAAGATTTAAATGAGCAGTTCTTC	CASSEDLNEQFF
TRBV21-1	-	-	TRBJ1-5	TGTGCCAGCAGCAGGGGGGACAGCCACAATCAGCCCCAGCATTTT	CASSRGDSHNQPQHF
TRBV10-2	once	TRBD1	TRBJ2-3	TGCGCCAGCACCTCGGACAGGGTGAGGTTTGGTACGCAGTATTTT	CASTSDRVRFGTQYF
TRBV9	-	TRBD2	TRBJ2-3	TGTGCCAGCAGCGCCAGGACTAGCGGAGCGCTCGATGGTACGCAGTATTTT	CASSARTSGALDGTQYF